The 28 T cell receptor beta chains in this list originate from one sample, sequenced in a study of shared clonotypes between healthy human individuals. TCRdb's table, derived via immunoSEQ multiplex PCR, lists solely in-frame clones and lacks some. The data show hundreds of thousands of clones, with around 74% seen just once and less than 2% held by the top ten. Sequences were obtained from memory CD4+ T cells sorted from blood. Subset here: CD45RA-negative fraction. All receptors derive from a young woman in good health.

Here the CDR3 DNA reads TGTGCCACCAGCAGAAAGGGGGTTCTGGTCACTGAAGCTTTCTTT. This encodes CATSRKGVLVTEAFF. The V gene is TRBV15, the J gene TRBJ1-1; the D gene is possibly TRBD1 (6 bases). Germline CDR1 reads LNHNV; CDR2 reads YYDKDF (reference sequence). The V gene lost 2 bases and the J gene lost 4 bases, with 14 bases spanning the gap. The length of the CDR3 is 15 residues. Full variable domain (missing parts from reference TRBV15 and TRBJ1-1): DAMVIQNPRYQVTQFGKPVTLSCSQTLNHNVMYWYQQKSSQAPKLLFHYYDKDFNNEADTPDNFQSRRPNTSFCFLDIRSPGLGDTAMYLCATSRKGVLVTEAFFGQGTRLTVV.

This chain links TRBV30 with TRBJ1-3; D is uncertain. The CDR3 extends over 12 amino acids. Deletions cut 1 base from V and 3 bases from J, with 4 bases between. Germline-derived CDR1 and CDR2 are GTSNPN and SVGIG (reference sequence). Here the CDR3 DNA reads TGTGCCTGGAGTGGACGTGGAAACACCATATATTTT. It codes for CAWSGRGNTIYF.

The chain is built from TRBV28 and TRBJ2-4, with D possibly matching TRBD2 (5 bases). Between the trimmed V and J ends, which lost 6 bases and 2 bases, there was a span of 11 bases. Germline V gene data show CDR1 as MDHEN and CDR2 as SYDVKM. There are 14 residues in the CDR3. The CDR3, as DNA: TGTGCCAGCAGGGCCCCGGGAACCAAAAACATTCAGTACTTC. This sequence encodes CASRAPGTKNIQYF.

This clone was recorded a few times. The rearrangement uses TRBV18 and TRBJ1-1, with a tentative D call TRBD1 (5 bases). V dropped 8 bases and J dropped 2 bases, with 12 bases sitting between them. Germline V gives CDR1 KGHSH, CDR2 LQKENI. This CDR3 comprises 13 residues. The CDR3 loop is CASGVGENTEAFF. The CDR3 DNA follows: TGTGCCAGCGGCGTGGGGGAAAACACTGAAGCTTTCTTT.

There are a few counts of this clone. The CDR3, as DNA: TGTGCCAGCAGTTTCCTGACTAGCGGGAGGTACGAGCAGTACTTC. Translated: CASSFLTSGRYEQYF. The genes are TRBV28 and TRBJ2-7, with TRBD2 identical over 13 bases. CDR3 length: 15 amino acids. Germline V gene lookup returns CDR1 MDHEN and CDR2 SYDVKM. J was trimmed by 4 bases and V by 3 bases; bases with no gene match: 3.

The genes are TRBV6-1 and TRBJ2-5; D not certain. Trimming shortened V by 2 bases and J by 2 bases, and 9 bases separated the two germline ends. Looked up from germline, CDR1 is MNHNS and CDR2 is SASEGT. The CDR3 totals 14 residues. The chain's CDR3 is CASSERFSQETQYF. CDR3 coding DNA: TGTGCCAGCAGTGAAAGATTCAGTCAAGAGACCCAGTACTTC.

This chain uses TRBV29-1 with TRBJ1-2, with 11 positions matching TRBD1. This CDR3 comprises 15 residues. With 3 bases clipped from V and 3 bases from J, the junction kept 6 bases outside the gene matches. The V gene's germline CDR1 is SQVTM and CDR2 ANQGSEA. CDR3 in amino acids: CSVDQRGQGDYGYTF. The CDR3 nucleotides are TGCAGCGTTGACCAACGGGGACAGGGGGACTATGGCTACACCTTC.

The chain employs TRBV7-9 and TRBJ1-4; D is undetermined. V gave up 1 base and J gave up 7 bases, with 13 bases separating them. The CDR3 is made up of 15 amino acids. Per the germline V gene, CDR1 is SEHNR and CDR2 is FQNEAQ (reference sequence). This chain's CDR3 is CASSLEGGRREKLFF. CDR3 sequence (DNA): TGTGCCAGCAGCTTAGAGGGAGGGAGGCGTGAAAAACTGTTTTTT. Filled out from reference TRBV7-9 and TRBJ1-4, the complete variable domain reads DTGVSQNPRHKITKRGQNVTFRCDPISEHNRLYWYRQTLGQGPEFLTYFQNEAQLEKSRLLSDRFSAERPKGSFSTLEIQRTEQGDSAMYLCASSLEGGRREKLFFGSGTQLSVL.

The chain is built from TRBV11-2 and TRBJ2-2; D uncertain. The V end was cut by 3 bases, the J end by 0 bases, with 5 bases between. The CDR3 contains 14 residues. The germline V gene has CDR1 SGHAT and CDR2 FQNNGV. The DNA for the CDR3 is TGTGCCAGCAGCTTGATGGCGAACACCGGGGAGCTGTTTTTT. Its protein product is CASSLMANTGELFF.

The rearrangement uses TRBV29-1 and TRBJ1-2; possible D gene TRBD1, 5 bases. V lost 5 bases and J 2 bases, leaving 18 bases between the germline ends. The CDR3 loop spans 15 amino acids. Germline loops: CDR1 SQVTM, CDR2 ANQGSEA. This CDR3 is CSVPLSSRGNYGYTF. In DNA, the CDR3 is TGCAGCGTTCCCCTTTCGAGTCGGGGCAACTATGGCTACACCTTC.

V and J are TRBV5-1 and TRBJ2-1, with TRBD2 identical over 8 bases. The germline gives CDR1 SGHRS, CDR2 YFSETQ. This CDR3 is 15 amino acids long. V dropped 0 bases and J dropped 12; count of bases not matched to a gene: 11. Here the CDR3 reads CASSLGTEIAGGQFF. DNA of the CDR3: TGCGCCAGCAGCTTGGGGACGGAGATTGCGGGAGGGCAGTTCTTC.

About this clone: Other DNA variants within this sample encode the same CDR3. The rearrangement joins TRBV6-5 to TRBJ2-3; D is unclear. CDR1 and CDR2 (germline): MNHEY, SVGAGI. The CDR3 is 13 amino acids. Trimming left V 0 bases short and J 1 base short, with 2 bases between. Here the CDR3 DNA reads TGTGCCAGCAGTTACTCCGGCACAGATACGCAGTATTTT. Translating it yields CASSYSGTDTQYF.

This clone was detected many times. The chain combines TRBV27 with TRBJ2-3; 11 bases line up with TRBD2. With V trimmed by 6 bases and J by 8 bases, 13 bases remained unmatched. This CDR3 has 16 residues. In germline, CDR1 is MNHEY, CDR2 SMNVEV (reference sequence). CDR3 region: CASRPRLAGLGATQYF. The CDR3 bases are TGTGCCAGCAGGCCTCGACTAGCGGGACTTGGTGCTACGCAGTATTTT.

The chain links TRBV7-2 to TRBJ2-1; D could derive from TRBD1 or TRBD2 (5 bases each). V gave up 1 base and J gave up 2 bases, with 9 bases separating them. Germline values: CDR1 SGHTA, CDR2 FQGNSA. The CDR3 totals 15 residues. CDR3 DNA: TGTGCCAGCAGCTTAGTTGGGGGAACCTACAATGAGCAGTTCTTC. Protein: CASSLVGGTYNEQFF.

This rearrangement joins TRBV5-1 to TRBJ1-4; 8 nucleotides agree with TRBD1. The germline V gene encodes CDR1 SGHRS and CDR2 YFSETQ. The J segment lost 3 bases and the V segment lost 1 base, leaving 11 bases of the junction unmatched. CDR3 length: 18 amino acids. The CDR3 loop is CASSLSATGVVPNEKLFF. CDR3 DNA: TGCGCCAGCAGCTTGTCCGCGACAGGGGTTGTTCCTAATGAAAAACTGTTTTTT.

The V call is TRBV2, the J call TRBJ2-2, with 9 bases identical to TRBD2. V shed 7 bases, J shed 7 bases, and the junction held 10 bases outside the gene matches. Germline V lookup: CDR1 SNHLY, CDR2 FYNNEI. The CDR3 runs 15 residues. The CDR3 sequence is CASKIIAGADGELFF. DNA of the CDR3: TGTGCCAGCAAAATCATAGCGGGAGCCGACGGGGAGCTGTTTTTT.

The chain couples TRBV28 to TRBJ1-4; TRBD1 matches 10 bases. The CDR3 consists of 15 residues. CDR1 and CDR2 (germline): MDHEN, SYDVKM. The V and J ends lost 4 bases and 9 bases, in that order; junction bases with no gene match: 8. The CDR3 sequence: CASSSGQGDLKKLFF. The CDR3 DNA sequence: TGTGCCAGCAGTTCAGGACAGGGGGATCTGAAAAAACTGTTTTTT.

The chain joins TRBV4-2 to TRBJ2-7; 7 bases map to TRBD2. CDR3 length: 14 residues. The V gene end was trimmed by 2 bases and the J gene end by 4 bases; junction bases not matched to a gene: 5. CDR1 LGHNA and CDR2 YNFKEQ come from the germline V gene. Written as DNA, the CDR3 is TGTGCCAGCAGCCAACAGGACGGGAGGTACGAGCAGTACTTC. Translation gives CASSQQDGRYEQYF.

The chain carries TRBV28 and TRBJ2-7, with D hard to call. Germline CDR1 and CDR2: MDHEN and SYDVKM. The CDR3 is 11 residues long. V was cut by 8 bases and J by 5 bases, with 10 bases left in between. CDR3 coding DNA: TGTGCCAGCGGCCCCCGGGACGAGCAGTACTTC. This encodes CASGPRDEQYF.

The chain recombines TRBV6-6 with TRBJ1-1, with D possibly matching TRBD1 (5 bases). In germline, CDR1 is MNHNY, CDR2 SVGAGI (reference sequence). Between the trimmed V and J ends, which lost 5 bases and 6 bases, there was a span of 19 bases. The CDR3 consists of 15 residues. CDR3 region: CASSRMVLGEPEAFF. The DNA for the CDR3 is TGTGCCAGCAGTCGCATGGTTTTGGGGGAGCCTGAAGCTTTCTTT.

This clone was seen just once. The CDR3 DNA follows: TGTGCCAGTAGTATCGAAACTAGCGGGGCCCGAGAGACCCAGTACTTC. This codes for CASSIETSGARETQYF. The rearrangement joins TRBV19 to TRBJ2-5; 10 positions match TRBD2. The junction had 8 bases not matched to a gene; V was cut back by 3 bases and J by 4 bases. Germline V gene lookup returns CDR1 LNHDA and CDR2 SQIVND (reference sequence). This CDR3 comprises 16 residues.

The chain links TRBV6-5 to TRBJ2-7; D is possibly TRBD1 (6 bases). V was cut by 2 bases and J by 0 bases, with 11 bases left in between. The length of the CDR3 is 15 residues. Germline V gives CDR1 MNHEY, CDR2 SVGAGI. The CDR3 DNA sequence: TGTGCCAGCAGTTACGCCCGGGACAACTCCTACGAGCAGTACTTC. Translated, it gives CASSYARDNSYEQYF.

The DNA for the CDR3 is TGTGCCAGCAGTGCCGTGCACCACCGGGGGACTGGCTACACCTTC. Its translation is CASSAVHHRGTGYTF. V usage is TRBV6-1 and J usage is TRBJ1-2; the D gene is possibly TRBD1 (5 bases). The germline V gene has CDR1 MNHNS and CDR2 SASEGT. The CDR3 covers 15 residues. The V end was cut by 4 bases, the J end by 7 bases, with 19 bases between.

In its sample, this clone was seen a few times. The genes are TRBV9 and TRBJ2-1; no firm D call. Trimming stripped 3 bases from V and 3 bases from J, with 16 bases between. Germline CDR1 and CDR2: SGDLS and YYNGEE. This CDR3 spans 16 amino acids. CDR3 region: CASSADGSLVYNEQFF. The DNA of the CDR3 is TGTGCCAGCAGCGCCGACGGCAGCCTAGTCTACAATGAGCAGTTCTTC.

V gene TRBV28 combines with J gene TRBJ2-7; the D gene is possibly TRBD2 (5 bases). Germline CDR1 and CDR2: MDHEN and SYDVKM. This CDR3 region has 16 residues. Between the trimmed V and J ends, which lost 4 bases and 2 bases, there was a span of 18 bases. CDR3: CASSWPGVLLPYEQYF. For the CDR3, the DNA is TGTGCCAGCAGTTGGCCCGGGGTCCTACTCCCCTACGAGCAGTACTTC.

The chain links TRBV6-1 to TRBJ2-1; D possibly corresponds to TRBD2 (5 bases). The V gene lost 8 bases and the J gene lost 4 bases, with 12 bases spanning the gap. Germline V gene lookup returns CDR1 MNHNS and CDR2 SASEGT. The CDR3 extends over 13 amino acids. CDR3 region: CASAPGGYNEQFF. In DNA, the CDR3 is TGTGCCAGCGCCCCTGGCGGGTACAATGAGCAGTTCTTC.

The chain carries TRBV19 and TRBJ2-5; 8 bases are shared with TRBD2. The germline V gene encodes CDR1 LNHDA and CDR2 SQIVND (reference sequence). V trimming: 7 bases; J trimming: 0 bases; junction bases outside the gene matches: 4. This CDR3 region has 14 residues. As DNA, the CDR3 is TGTGCCAGTAAACGGGGGGGAAACCAAGAGACCCAGTACTTC. It specifies CASKRGGNQETQYF.

The chain combines TRBV19 with TRBJ2-1, with D unresolved. The V end lost 3 bases, the J end lost 4 bases, and 10 bases lay between the germline ends. The CDR3 length is 14 residues. Germline assignment: CDR1 LNHDA and CDR2 SQIVND (reference sequence). CDR3 amino acids: CASSMWARYNEQFF. In DNA, the CDR3 is TGTGCCAGTAGTATGTGGGCGAGGTACAATGAGCAGTTCTTC.